The present T cell receptor beta chain was sequenced within a study of CD8 T cells in ankylosing spondylitis. Study-wide points: A TCR beta motif of about eight highly homologous variants appeared characteristic of ankylosing spondylitis blood. Disease-associated clones were reportedly significantly overrepresented in matched ankylosing spondylitis synovial fluid.

This clonotype came up a few times. The antigen is not known. Quantitative barcoded 5'-RACE was used to prepare TCR beta libraries. TCRdb used MiXCR to reprocess the 5' RACE reads, holding one entry per CDR3 protein. The repertoire consists of 30,000 to 45,000 distinct CDR3 sequences, with about 15% occurring once and the leading ten covering about 45%. The CDR3 runs to 12 residues. In germline, CDR1 is MNHNY, CDR2 SVGAGI (reference sequence). Trimming took off 5 bases at V and 8 bases at J, with 11 bases between the two ends. Sequences were obtained from blood. The chain links TRBV6-6 to TRBJ2-3, with D hard to call. The TCR was taken from a male donor with ankylosing spondylitis or in good health (not recorded which). The CDR3 DNA follows: TGTGCCAGCAGTCCAGGAACCGGTACGCAGTATTTT. It codes for CASSPGTGTQYF.